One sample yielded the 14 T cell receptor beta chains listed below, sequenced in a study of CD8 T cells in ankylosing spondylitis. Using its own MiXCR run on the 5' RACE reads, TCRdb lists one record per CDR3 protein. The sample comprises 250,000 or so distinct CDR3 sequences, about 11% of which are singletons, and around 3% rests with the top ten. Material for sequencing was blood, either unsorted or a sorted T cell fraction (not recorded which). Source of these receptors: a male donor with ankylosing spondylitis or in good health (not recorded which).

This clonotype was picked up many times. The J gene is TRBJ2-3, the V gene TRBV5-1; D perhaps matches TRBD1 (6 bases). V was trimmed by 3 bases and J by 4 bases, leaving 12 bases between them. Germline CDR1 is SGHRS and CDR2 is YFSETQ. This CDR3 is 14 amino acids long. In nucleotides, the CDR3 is TGCGCCAGCAGCTCCGGGACAATCGCAGATACGCAGTATTTT. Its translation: CASSSGTIADTQYF.

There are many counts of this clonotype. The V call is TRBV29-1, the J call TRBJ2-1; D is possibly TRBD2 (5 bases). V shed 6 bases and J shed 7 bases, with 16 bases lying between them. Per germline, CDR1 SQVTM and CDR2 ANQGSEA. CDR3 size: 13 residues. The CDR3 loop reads CSVPGRRLNEQFF. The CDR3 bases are TGCAGCGTCCCCGGACGGAGGTTGAATGAGCAGTTCTTC.

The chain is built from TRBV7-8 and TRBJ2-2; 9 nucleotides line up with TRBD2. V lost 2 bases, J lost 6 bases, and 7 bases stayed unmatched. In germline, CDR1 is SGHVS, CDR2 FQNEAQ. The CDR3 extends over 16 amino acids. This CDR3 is CASSLRAGGLPGELFF. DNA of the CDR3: TGTGCCAGCAGCTTAAGGGCGGGGGGGCTCCCCGGGGAGCTGTTTTTT.

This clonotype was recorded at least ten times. The chain's CDR3 is CASSLRTGVTYEQYF. The CDR3 DNA is TGTGCCAGCAGTTTAAGGACAGGGGTAACCTACGAGCAGTACTTC. V and J are TRBV27 and TRBJ2-7, with TRBD1 identical over 9 bases. CDR1 and CDR2 (germline): MNHEY, SMNVEV (reference sequence). The CDR3 length is 15 residues. Unmatched junction bases numbered 4, after V lost 2 bases and J lost 2 bases.

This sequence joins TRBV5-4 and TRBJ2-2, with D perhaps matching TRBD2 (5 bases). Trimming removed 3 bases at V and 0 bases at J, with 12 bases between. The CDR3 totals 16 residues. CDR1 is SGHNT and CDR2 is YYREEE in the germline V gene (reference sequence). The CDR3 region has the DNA TGTGCCAGCAGCTCATATGATAGCGCGAACACCGGGGAGCTGTTTTTT. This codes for CASSSYDSANTGELFF.

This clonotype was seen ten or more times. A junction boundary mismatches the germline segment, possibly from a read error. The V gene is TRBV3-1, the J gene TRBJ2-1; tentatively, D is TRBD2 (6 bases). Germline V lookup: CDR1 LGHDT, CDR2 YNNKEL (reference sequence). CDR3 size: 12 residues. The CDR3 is CASSQAPSAASF. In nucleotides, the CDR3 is TGTGCCAGCAGCCAAGCTCCTAGCGCCGCCTCCTTC.

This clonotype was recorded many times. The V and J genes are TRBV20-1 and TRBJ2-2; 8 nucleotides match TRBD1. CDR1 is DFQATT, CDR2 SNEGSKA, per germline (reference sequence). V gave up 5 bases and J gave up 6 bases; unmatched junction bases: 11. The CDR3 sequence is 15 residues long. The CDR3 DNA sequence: TGCAGTGCTCACTCGGACAGGGAGGAGGCCGGGGAGCTGTTTTTT. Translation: CSAHSDREEAGELFF.

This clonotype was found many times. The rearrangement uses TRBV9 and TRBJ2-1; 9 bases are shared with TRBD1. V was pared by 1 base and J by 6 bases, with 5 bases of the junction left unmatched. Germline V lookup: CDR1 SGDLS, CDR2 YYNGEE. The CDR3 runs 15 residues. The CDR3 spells CASSVTGGLGNEQFF. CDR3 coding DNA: TGTGCCAGCAGCGTAACAGGGGGCTTGGGCAATGAGCAGTTCTTC.

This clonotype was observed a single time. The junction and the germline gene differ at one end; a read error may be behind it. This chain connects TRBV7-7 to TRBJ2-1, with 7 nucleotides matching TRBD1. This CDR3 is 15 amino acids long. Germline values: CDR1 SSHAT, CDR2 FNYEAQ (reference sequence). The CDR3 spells CTSSLGDSSYNEQFF. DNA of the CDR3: TGTACCAGCAGCTTAGGGGACAGCTCCTACAATGAGCAGTTCTTC.

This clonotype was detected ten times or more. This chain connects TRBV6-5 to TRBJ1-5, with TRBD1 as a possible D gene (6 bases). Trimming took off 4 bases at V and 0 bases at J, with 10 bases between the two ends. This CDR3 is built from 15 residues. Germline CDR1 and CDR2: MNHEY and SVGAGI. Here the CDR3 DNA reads TGTGCCAGCAGTTTGGACAGAGGTAGCAATCAGCCCCAGCATTTT. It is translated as CASSLDRGSNQPQHF.

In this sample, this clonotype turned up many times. As DNA, the CDR3 is TGTGCCGGTTCGGCAGGGGCCTCCGGTTGGGAAGAGACCCAGTACTTC. Amino acid sequence: CAGSAGASGWEETQYF. The V and J genes are TRBV5-6 and TRBJ2-5; D is perhaps TRBD1 (6 bases). There are 16 residues in the CDR3. The V and J ends lost 10 bases and 3 bases respectively, with 25 bases between them. The germline gives CDR1 SGHDT, CDR2 YYEEEE.

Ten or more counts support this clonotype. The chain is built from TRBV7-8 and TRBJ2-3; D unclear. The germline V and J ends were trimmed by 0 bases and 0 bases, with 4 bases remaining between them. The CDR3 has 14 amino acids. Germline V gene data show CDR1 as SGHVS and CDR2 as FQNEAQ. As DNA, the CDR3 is TGTGCCAGCAGCTTAGCTCCTAGCACAGATACGCAGTATTTT. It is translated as CASSLAPSTDTQYF.

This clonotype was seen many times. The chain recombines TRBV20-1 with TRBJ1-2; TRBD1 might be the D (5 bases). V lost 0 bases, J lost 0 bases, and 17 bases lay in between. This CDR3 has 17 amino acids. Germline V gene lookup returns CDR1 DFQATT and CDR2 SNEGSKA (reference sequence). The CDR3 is CSARDLTRQSTNYGYTF. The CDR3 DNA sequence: TGCAGTGCTAGAGATCTAACCCGACAGAGTACTAACTATGGCTACACCTTC.

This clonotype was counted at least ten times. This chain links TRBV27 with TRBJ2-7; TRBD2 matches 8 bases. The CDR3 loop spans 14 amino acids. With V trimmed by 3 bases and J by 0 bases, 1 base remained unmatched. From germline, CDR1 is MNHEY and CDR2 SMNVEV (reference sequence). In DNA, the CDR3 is TGTGCCAGCAGTTTCAGCGGGAGCTCCTACGAGCAGTACTTC. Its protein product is CASSFSGSSYEQYF.